Described below is a single TCR beta chain sequence and its context. Antigen specificity is unknown. The sample is drawn from a study of shared clonotypes between healthy human individuals. The overall study: Donors consisted of two women and a few men between 18 and 49.

The method was immunoSEQ multiplex PCR; TCRdb's version includes in-frame clones alone and lacks a portion of them. The sample records roughly 2 million clones, 85% to 95% being singletons. The V end lost 1 base, the J end lost 0 bases, and 9 bases lay between the germline ends. CDR3 length: 15 residues. Germline assignment: CDR1 MGHRA and CDR2 YSYEKL. Caucasian adults residing in Nashville, Tennessee made up all the donors. Study-wide findings and caveats: Larger richness was generally estimated for naive than memory subsets.

The source material was naive CD4+ T cells sorted from blood. Subset in this sample: CD45RA+ positively selected. The receptor comes from a man younger than 35 in good health. The V gene is TRBV4-1, the J gene TRBJ1-1; D gene uncertain. The CDR3 here is CASSQGEQVNTEAFF. The CDR3 bases are TGCGCCAGCAGCCAAGGAGAGCAGGTGAACACTGAAGCTTTCTTT.